This T cell receptor (beta chain) came from a study of blood T cell repertoires in COVID-19. In the study overall: Whether acute or convalescent, the COVID-19 samples came from the United States, Italy and Spain. The cDNA or gDNA used as material had been derived from T cells, B-cell-depleted T cells, or PBMCs.

Germline lookup yields CDR1 SGHAT and CDR2 FQNNGV. CDR3 length: 17 residues. Losses at the gene ends were 4 bases for V and 2 bases for J; bases not matched to a gene: 13. Study processing details: Amplification of reference gene primers was used by the study to estimate nucleated cell counts. Method: immunoSEQ multiplex PCR; TCRdb's copy keeps in-frame clones and lacks some. V and J calls and clone size are copied from that table; D and trimming were computed from the DNA. The sample shows some 350,000 clones, more than 85% of them seen only once. Sequencing was done on a sample of peripheral blood. The chain is built from TRBV11-2 and TRBJ1-1; TRBD1 agrees at 7 bases. The source of this sequence is a human donor in a cohort sampled during active COVID-19. CDR3 protein: CASSSTSLDRPNTEAFF. As DNA, the CDR3 is TGTGCCAGCAGCTCAACATCCTTGGACAGGCCCAACACTGAAGCTTTCTTT.